Given below is one T cell receptor (beta chain) in context. Its antigen is still unknown. Data came from immunoSEQ multiplex PCR; TCRdb stores just in-frame clones and leaves some out. Among 50,000 to 70,000 clones listed, 70% to 90% were seen once. Germline assignment: CDR1 SGHTA and CDR2 FQGTGA. Trimming left V 4 bases short and J 3 bases short, with 16 bases between. The CDR3 is made up of 17 amino acids. This sample was taken from a study of OX40 agonist ivuxolimab in advanced cancers. In the study overall: Treatment of patients was with ivuxolimab, an agonistic anti-OX40 (CD134) antibody. Patients received ivuxolimab, an intravenous treatment, every 2 weeks at 0.01 to 10 mg/kg.

Study-wide results and caveats: Not determined was the antigen specificity of the expanded peripheral T cells. By week 6 at 0.1 to 3.0 mg/kg, blood CD4+ and CD8+ T cells had expanded clonally.

Material: CD4+ or CD8+ T cells sorted from blood, obtained in a trial of the OX40 agonist ivuxolimab. The chain has TRBV7-3 and TRBJ1-6; unclear D gene. This receptor was obtained from an adult with an advanced solid tumor such as melanoma, head and neck, liver or kidney cancer. The CDR3 here is CASSYPPGWGYNSPLHF. CDR3 DNA: TGTGCCAGCAGCTATCCCCCGGGGTGGGGCTATAATTCACCCCTCCACTTT.